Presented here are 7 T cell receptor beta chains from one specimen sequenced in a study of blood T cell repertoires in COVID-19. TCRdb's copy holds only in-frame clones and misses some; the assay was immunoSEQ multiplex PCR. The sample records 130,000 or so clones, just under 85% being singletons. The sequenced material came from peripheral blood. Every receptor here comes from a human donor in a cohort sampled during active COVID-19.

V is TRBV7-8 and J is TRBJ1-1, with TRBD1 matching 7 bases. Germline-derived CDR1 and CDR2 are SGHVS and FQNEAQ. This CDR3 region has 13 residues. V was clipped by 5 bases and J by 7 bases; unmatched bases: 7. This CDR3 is CASSGLQGIEAFF. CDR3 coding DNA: TGTGCCAGCAGCGGATTACAGGGGATTGAAGCTTTCTTT.

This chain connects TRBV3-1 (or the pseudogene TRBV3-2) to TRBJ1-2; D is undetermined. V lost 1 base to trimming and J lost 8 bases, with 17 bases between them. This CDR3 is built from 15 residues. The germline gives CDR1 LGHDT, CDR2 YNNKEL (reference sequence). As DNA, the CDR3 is TGTGCCAGCAGCCAAGCGGTCAGGAAAGGTCAGGGCTACACCTTC. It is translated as CASSQAVRKGQGYTF.

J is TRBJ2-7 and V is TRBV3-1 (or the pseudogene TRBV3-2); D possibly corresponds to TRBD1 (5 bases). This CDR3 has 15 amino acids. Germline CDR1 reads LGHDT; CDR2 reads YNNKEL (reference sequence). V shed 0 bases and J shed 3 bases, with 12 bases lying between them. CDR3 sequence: CASSQEGYQGYEQYF. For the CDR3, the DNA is TGTGCCAGCAGCCAAGAGGGGTACCAGGGCTACGAGCAGTACTTC.

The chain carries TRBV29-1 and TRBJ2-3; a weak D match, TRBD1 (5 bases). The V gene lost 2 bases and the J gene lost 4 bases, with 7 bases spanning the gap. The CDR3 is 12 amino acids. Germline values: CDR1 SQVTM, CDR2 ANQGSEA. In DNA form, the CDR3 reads TGCAGCGTTGAATCAGGGTCAGATACGCAGTATTTT. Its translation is CSVESGSDTQYF.

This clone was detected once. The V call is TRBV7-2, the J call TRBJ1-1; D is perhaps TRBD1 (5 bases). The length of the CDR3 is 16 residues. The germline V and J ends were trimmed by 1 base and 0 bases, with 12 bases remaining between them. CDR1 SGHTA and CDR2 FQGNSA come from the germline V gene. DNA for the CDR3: TGTGCCAGCAGCTTAGGTCCTCGGACACTGAACACTGAAGCTTTCTTT. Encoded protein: CASSLGPRTLNTEAFF.

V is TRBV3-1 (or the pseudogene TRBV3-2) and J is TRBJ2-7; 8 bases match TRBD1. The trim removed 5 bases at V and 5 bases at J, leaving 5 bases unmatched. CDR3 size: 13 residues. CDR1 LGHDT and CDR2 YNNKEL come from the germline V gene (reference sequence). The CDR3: CASSKDRVNEQYF. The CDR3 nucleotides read TGTGCCAGCAGCAAGGACAGGGTGAACGAGCAGTACTTC.

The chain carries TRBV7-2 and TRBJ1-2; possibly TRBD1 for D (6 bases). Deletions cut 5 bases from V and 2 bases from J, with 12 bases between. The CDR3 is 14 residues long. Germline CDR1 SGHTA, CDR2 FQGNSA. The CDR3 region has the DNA TGTGCCAGCAGCCAGGGGACCTACAACTATGGCTACACCTTC. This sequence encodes CASSQGTYNYGYTF.